This T cell receptor (beta chain) is drawn from a study of long-term antiretroviral therapy in people with HIV. Study-wide background: By about a decade, the earliest samples predate the 2015 immediate-ART recommendation.

At survey level, the immunoSEQ assay was run in its v3.0 version. Sequencing was performed with immunoSEQ multiplex PCR; in TCRdb, only in-frame clones are kept and a portion is missing. The profile shows about 10,000 clones, roughly 91% of them singletons. The CDR3 is 15 amino acids. The V gene end was trimmed by 5 bases and the J gene end by 0 bases; junction bases not matched to a gene: 6. Germline assignment: CDR1 SGHAT and CDR2 FQNNGV. The clonotype was recovered from a woman aged 35 to 49 with HIV. This specimen was unsorted PBMCs, taken 0.2 years before starting antiretroviral therapy. The chain links TRBV11-2 to TRBJ2-7; 8 nucleotides line up with TRBD2. The DNA for the CDR3 is TGTGCCAGCAGCATCCAGCGGGGGAGCTCCTACGAGCAGTACTTC. Translating gives CASSIQRGSSYEQYF.